The present T cell receptor beta chain was sequenced within a study of regulatory T cells in long-lasting Graves disease. This sample's time point: persistent/refractory GD, antithyroid drugs over 5 years with positive TRAb. Extracted PBMC RNA gave rise to the TCR library. Clinicians diagnosed Graves' disease using American Thyroid Association guidelines. Approximately 9.6-milliliter peripheral blood samples went into EDTA tubes. This clonotype was recorded once. In building TCR beta libraries, iRepertoire HTBI primers were used together with Arm-PCR of CDR3 regions. From the multiplex PCR reads, TCRdb called clonotypes with MiXCR, one entry per CDR3 protein. The table shows around 460,000 distinct CDR3 sequences, with 20% to 25% occurring only once. The J segment lost 7 bases and the V segment lost 3 bases, leaving 9 bases of the junction unmatched. The CDR3 is 15 residues long. In germline, CDR1 is SGHTA, CDR2 FQGNSA.

Sequences were derived from peripheral blood mononuclear cells (PBMCs), sampled when the disease was refractory, from a patient treated with antithyroid drugs. V is TRBV7-2 and J is TRBJ1-2; 9 bases align to TRBD1. The TCR was taken from a female donor with Graves disease. CDR3 bases: TGTGCCAGCAGCTTGCTGGGACAGGGAATCTTTGGCTACACCTTC. Its translation: CASSLLGQGIFGYTF. Together with reference TRBV7-2 and TRBJ1-2, the CDR3 gives the full variable domain: GAGVSQSPSNKVTEKGKDVELRCDPISGHTALYWYRQSLGQGLEFLIYFQGNSAPDKSGLPSDRFSAERTGGSVSTLTIQRTQQEDSAVYLCASSLLGQGIFGYTFGSGTRLTVV.